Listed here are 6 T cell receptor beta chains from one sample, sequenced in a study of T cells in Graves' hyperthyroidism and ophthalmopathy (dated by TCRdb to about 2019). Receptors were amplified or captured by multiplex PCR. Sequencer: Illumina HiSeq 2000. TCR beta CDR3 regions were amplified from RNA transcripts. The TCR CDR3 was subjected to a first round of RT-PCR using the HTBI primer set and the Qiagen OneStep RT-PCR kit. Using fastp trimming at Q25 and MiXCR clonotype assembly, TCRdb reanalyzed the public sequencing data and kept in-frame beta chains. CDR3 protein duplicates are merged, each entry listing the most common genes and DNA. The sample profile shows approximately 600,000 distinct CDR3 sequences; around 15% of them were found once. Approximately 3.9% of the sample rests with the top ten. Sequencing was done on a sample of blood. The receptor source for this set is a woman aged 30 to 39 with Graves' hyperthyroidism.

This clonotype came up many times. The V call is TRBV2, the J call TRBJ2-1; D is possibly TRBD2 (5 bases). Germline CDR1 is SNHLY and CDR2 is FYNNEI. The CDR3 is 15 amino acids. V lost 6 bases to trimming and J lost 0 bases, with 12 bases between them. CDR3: CASRRKGSSYNEQFF. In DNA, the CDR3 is TGTGCCAGCAGGAGGAAAGGGAGCTCCTACAATGAGCAGTTCTTC. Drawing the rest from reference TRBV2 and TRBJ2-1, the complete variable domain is EPEVTQTPSHQVTQMGQEVILRCVPISNHLYFYWYRQILGQKVEFLVSFYNNEISEKSEIFDDQFSVERPDGSNFTLKIRSTKLEDSAMYFCASRRKGSSYNEQFFGPGTRLTVL.

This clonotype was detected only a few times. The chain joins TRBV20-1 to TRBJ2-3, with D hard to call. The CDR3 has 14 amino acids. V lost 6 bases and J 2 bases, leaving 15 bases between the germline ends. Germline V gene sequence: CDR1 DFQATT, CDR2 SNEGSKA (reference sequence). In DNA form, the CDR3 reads TGCAGTGCCCGGGCCGGCTATAACACAGATACGCAGTATTTT. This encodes CSARAGYNTDTQYF.

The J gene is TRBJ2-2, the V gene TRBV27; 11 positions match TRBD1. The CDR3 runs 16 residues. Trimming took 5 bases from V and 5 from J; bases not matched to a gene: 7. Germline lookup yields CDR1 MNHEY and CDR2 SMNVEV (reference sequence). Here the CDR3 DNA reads TGTGCCAGCAGTGGAGGGACAGGGGGAGGGACCGGGGAGCTGTTTTTT. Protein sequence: CASSGGTGGGTGELFF.

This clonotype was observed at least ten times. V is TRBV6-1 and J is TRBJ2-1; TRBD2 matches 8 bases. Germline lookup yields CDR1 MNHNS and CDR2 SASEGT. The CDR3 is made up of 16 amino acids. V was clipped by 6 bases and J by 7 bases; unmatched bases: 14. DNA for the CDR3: TGTGCCAGCAGGGAAAGGACAGCGGGAGTTAAGAATGAGCAGTTCTTC. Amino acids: CASRERTAGVKNEQFF.

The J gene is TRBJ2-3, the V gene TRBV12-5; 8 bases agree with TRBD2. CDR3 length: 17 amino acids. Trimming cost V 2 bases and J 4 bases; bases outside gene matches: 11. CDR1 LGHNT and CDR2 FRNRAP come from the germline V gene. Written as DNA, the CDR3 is TGTGCTAGTGGTTTGAGCGGGAGAGGCGTATTAGCAGATACGCAGTATTTT. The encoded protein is CASGLSGRGVLADTQYF. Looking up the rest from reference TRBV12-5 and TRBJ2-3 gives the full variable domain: DARVTQTPRHKVTEMGQEVTMRCQPILGHNTVFWYRQTMMQGLELLAYFRNRAPLDDSGMPKDRFSAEMPDATLATLKIQPSEPRDSAVYFCASGLSGRGVLADTQYFGPGTRLTVL.

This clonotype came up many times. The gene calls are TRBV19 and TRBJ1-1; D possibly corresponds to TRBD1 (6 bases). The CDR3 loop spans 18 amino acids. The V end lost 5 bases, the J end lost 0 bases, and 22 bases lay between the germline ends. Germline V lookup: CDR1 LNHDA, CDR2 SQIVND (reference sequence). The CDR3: CASSLGGHRGTMNTEAFF. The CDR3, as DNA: TGTGCCAGTAGTCTCGGGGGGCACCGCGGCACCATGAACACTGAAGCTTTCTTT.